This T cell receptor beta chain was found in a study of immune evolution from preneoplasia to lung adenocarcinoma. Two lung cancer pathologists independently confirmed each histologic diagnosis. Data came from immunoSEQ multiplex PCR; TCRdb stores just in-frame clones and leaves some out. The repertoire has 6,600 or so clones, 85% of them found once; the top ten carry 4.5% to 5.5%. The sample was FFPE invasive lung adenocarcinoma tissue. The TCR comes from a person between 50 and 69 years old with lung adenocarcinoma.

CDR3 nucleotides: TGTGCCACCGAAACCGGGACCGAAGCTTTCTTT. Encoded protein: CATETGTEAFF. This sequence joins TRBV19 and TRBJ1-1; D might be TRBD1 (5 bases). Germline V gives CDR1 LNHDA, CDR2 SQIVND (reference sequence). CDR3 length: 11 amino acids. Trimming left V 10 bases short and J 8 bases short, with 14 bases between.